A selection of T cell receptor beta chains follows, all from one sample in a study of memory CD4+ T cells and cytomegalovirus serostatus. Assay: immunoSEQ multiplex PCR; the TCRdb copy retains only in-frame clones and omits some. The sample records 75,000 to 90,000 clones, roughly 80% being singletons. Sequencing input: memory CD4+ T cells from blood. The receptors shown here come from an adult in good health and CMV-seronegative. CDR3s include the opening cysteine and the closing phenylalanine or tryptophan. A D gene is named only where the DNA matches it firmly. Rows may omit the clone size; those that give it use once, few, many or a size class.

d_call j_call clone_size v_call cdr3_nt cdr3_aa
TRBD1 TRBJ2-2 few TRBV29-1 TGCAGCTCTCGACAGGGGAACGGGGAGCTGTTTTTT CSSRQGNGELFF
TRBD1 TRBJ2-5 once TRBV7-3 TGTGCCAGCAGCCCGACCGGACAGGGGGCGGGAGAGACCCAGTACTTC CASSPTGQGAGETQYF
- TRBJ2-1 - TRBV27 TGTGCCAGCAGTTTCTCAACCTTAAACAATGAGCAGTTCTTC CASSFSTLNNEQFF
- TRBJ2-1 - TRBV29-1 TGCAGCGTTCAGCGAGGCTCTCTGAATGAGCAGTTCTTC CSVQRGSLNEQFF
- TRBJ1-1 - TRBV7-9 TGTGCCAGCAGCTTAGCAGGCAGGGAGACTGAAGCTTTTTTT CASSLAGRETEAFF
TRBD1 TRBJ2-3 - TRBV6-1 TGTGCCAGCAGTGGACAGGGCTCTAGCACAGATACGCAGTATTTT CASSGQGSSTDTQYF
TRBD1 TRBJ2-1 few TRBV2 TGTGCCAGCAGTGTTGAACAGGGGGCGAAACGGGAGCAGTTCTTC CASSVEQGAKREQFF
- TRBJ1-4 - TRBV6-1 TGTGCCAGCAGTGAGCTGGATGAAAAACTGTTTTTT CASSELDEKLFF
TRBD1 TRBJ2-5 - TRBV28 TGTGCCAGCAGTACCACTCGGACAGGAAACGAGGTGACCCAGTACTTC CASSTTRTGNEVTQYF
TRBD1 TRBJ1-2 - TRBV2 TGTGCCAGCAGCTCAGGGGGCGGGGGCTACACCTTC CASSSGGGGYTF
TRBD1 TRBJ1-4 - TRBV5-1 TGCGCCAGCAGCATTGAGGGCAGGGGGCTTGAAAAACTGTTTTTT CASSIEGRGLEKLFF
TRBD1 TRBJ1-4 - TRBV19 TGTGCCAGTAGTTGGGACAGGAATAATGAAAAACTGTTTTTT CASSWDRNNEKLFF
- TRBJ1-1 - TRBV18 TGTGCCAGCTCTATACAGAAGAACACTGAAGCTTTCTTT CASSIQKNTEAFF
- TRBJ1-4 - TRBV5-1 TGCGCCAGCAGCTTGGCAGGGCTAAATGAAAAACTGTTTTTT CASSLAGLNEKLFF
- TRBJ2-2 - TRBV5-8 TGTGCCAGCAGCTTGTATGGCTCCGGGGAGCTGTTTTTT CASSLYGSGELFF
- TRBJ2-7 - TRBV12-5 TGTGCTAGTGGTTTGGTTTTGAGGGAGCAGTACTTC CASGLVLREQYF
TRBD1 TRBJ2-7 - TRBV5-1 TGCGCCAGCAGCTTAGGAACTTGGGGACAGGGAGGGGAGCAGTACTTC CASSLGTWGQGGEQYF
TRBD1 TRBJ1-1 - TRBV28 TGTGCCAGCAGTCGAGCCCCAGGGGGCCTAAACACTGAAGCTTTCTTT CASSRAPGGLNTEAFF
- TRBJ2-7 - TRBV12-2 TGTGCAAGTCGCTCCTCCACGGGAAGGAGACGGTACGAGCAGTACTTC CASRSSTGRRRYEQYF
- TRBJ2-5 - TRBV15 TGTGCCACCAGCAGAGGACTGCAAGAGACCCAGTACTTC CATSRGLQETQYF
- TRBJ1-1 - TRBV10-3 TGTGCCATTAGGGGTCGGGACACTGAAGCTTTCTTT CAIRGRDTEAFF
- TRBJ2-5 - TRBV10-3 TGTGCCATCAGTGAAGTTGAGGAGACCCAGTACTTC CAISEVEETQYF
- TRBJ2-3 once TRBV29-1 TGCAGCGTTGAAGATTTCACCCAAGATACGCAGTATTTT CSVEDFTQDTQYF
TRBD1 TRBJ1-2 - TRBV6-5 TGTGCCAGCAGTAGGACAGGCCTTAACTATGGCTACACCTTC CASSRTGLNYGYTF
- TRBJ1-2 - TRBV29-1 TGCAGCGTTGGGGGGGCGGACTATGGCTACACCTTC CSVGGADYGYTF
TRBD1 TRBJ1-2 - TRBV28 TGTGCCAGCTCGCTACAGGGGAACTATGGCTACACCTTC CASSLQGNYGYTF